Listed below are T cell receptor beta chains from one sample, sequenced in a study of T cell responses to AZD1222 COVID-19 vaccine. This table comes from immunoSEQ multiplex PCR, and its TCRdb copy is limited to in-frame clones, with some not included. Of 130,000 to 150,000 clones listed, 80% to 95% are singletons. This sample comprised peripheral blood, obtained on day 0 of MenACWY control vaccination. These receptors all come from an adult in good health. The CDR3 runs from the conserved cysteine through the conserved F or W. A D gene is named only where the DNA matches it firmly.

D,V,J,CDR3
TRBD1,TRBV27,TRBJ2-7,CASSPTGIEQYF
.,TRBV9,TRBJ1-1,CASSQHGSTEAFF
TRBD1,TRBV7-2,TRBJ2-1,CASSLSGQVTEQFF
.,TRBV7-2,TRBJ1-3,CASSSSIFSGNTIYF
.,TRBV4-1,TRBJ2-7,CASSLQLYYEQYF
.,TRBV9,TRBJ2-1,CASSLVQAPLTEQFF
.,TRBV10-2,TRBJ1-4,CASSATTAGEKLFF
.,TRBV4-2,TRBJ2-1,CASSQGREDEQFF
.,TRBV19,TRBJ2-1,CASSWGRQASSYNEQFF
.,TRBV18,TRBJ2-2,CASSPRDAGELFF
.,TRBV2,TRBJ2-7,CASSEVGPDYYEQYF
.,TRBV5-1,TRBJ1-1,CASSLVGQTEAFF
TRBD2,TRBV7-2,TRBJ2-1,CASSAGLAGFLNEQFF
TRBD2,TRBV3-1/TRBV3-2,TRBJ2-7,CASSPNLGKRDYEQYF
TRBD2,TRBV7-9,TRBJ2-7,CASSSEREASYEQYF
.,TRBV7-3,TRBJ1-1,CASSADGNTEAFF
.,TRBV24-1,TRBJ1-5,CATSSRPGGPQHF